This T cell receptor (beta chain) was found in a study of OX40 agonist ivuxolimab in advanced cancers. The V end was cut by 5 bases, the J end by 4 bases, with 12 bases between. The V gene's germline CDR1 is MNHEY and CDR2 SMNVEV (reference sequence). This CDR3 comprises 14 residues. As regards this clone: This specimen includes other DNA sequences encoding the same CDR3.

Clones were read by immunoSEQ multiplex PCR, and TCRdb kept only the in-frame ones, dropping some. The sample consists of about 47,000 clones, roughly 89% of them appearing once. The sample consisted of CD4+ or CD8+ T cells sorted from blood, taken in a trial of the OX40 agonist ivuxolimab. This receptor was identified in an adult with an advanced solid tumor such as melanoma, head and neck, liver or kidney cancer. The V and J genes are TRBV27 and TRBJ1-5; no clear D gene. CDR3 DNA sequence: TGTGCCAGCAGTCCAATTACTGGGAATCAGCCCCAGCATTTT. It codes for CASSPITGNQPQHF.